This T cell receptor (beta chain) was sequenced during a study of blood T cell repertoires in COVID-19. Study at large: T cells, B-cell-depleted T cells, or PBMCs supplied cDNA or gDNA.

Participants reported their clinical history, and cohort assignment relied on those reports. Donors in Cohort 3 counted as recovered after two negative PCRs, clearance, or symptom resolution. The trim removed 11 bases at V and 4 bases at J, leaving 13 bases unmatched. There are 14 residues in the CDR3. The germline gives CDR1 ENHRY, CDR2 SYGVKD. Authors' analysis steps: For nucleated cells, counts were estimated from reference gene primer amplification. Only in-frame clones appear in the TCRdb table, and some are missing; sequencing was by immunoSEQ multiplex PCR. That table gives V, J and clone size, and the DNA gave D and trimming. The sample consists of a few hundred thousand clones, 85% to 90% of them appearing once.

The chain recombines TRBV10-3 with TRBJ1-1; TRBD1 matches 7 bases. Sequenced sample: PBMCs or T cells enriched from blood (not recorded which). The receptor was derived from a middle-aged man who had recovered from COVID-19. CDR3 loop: CAVFTGVEGTEAFF. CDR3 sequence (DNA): TGTGCCGTCTTCACAGGGGTTGAGGGCACTGAAGCTTTCTTT.